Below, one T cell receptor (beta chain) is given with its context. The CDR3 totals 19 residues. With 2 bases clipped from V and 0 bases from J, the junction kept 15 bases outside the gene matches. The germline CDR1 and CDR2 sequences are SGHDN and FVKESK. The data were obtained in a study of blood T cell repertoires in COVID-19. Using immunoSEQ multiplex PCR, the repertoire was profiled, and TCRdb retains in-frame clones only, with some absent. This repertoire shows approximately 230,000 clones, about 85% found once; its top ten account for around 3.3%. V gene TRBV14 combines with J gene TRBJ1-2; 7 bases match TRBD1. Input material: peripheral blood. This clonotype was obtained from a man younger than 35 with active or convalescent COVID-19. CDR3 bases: TGTGCCAGCAGCCAAAATCCAAGGGGACAGTGGTTTACTAACTATGGCTACACCTTC. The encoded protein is CASSQNPRGQWFTNYGYTF.